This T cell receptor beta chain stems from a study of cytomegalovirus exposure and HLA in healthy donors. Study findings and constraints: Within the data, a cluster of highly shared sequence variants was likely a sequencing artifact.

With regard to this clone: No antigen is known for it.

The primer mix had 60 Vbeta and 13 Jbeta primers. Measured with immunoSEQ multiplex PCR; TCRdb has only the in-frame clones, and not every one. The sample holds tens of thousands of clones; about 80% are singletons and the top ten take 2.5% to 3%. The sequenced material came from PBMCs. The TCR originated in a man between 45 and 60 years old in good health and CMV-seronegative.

CDR3 DNA: TGTGCCAGCAGTTCTCAGGACAGGGGATGGGTCAATGAGCAGTTCTTC. Protein: CASSSQDRGWVNEQFF. This chain connects TRBV6-6 to TRBJ2-1; 9 nucleotides align to TRBD1. The CDR3 loop spans 16 amino acids. CDR1 is MNHNY, CDR2 SVGAGI, per germline (reference sequence). J gave up 6 bases and V 4 bases, and 10 bases lay outside the gene matches.